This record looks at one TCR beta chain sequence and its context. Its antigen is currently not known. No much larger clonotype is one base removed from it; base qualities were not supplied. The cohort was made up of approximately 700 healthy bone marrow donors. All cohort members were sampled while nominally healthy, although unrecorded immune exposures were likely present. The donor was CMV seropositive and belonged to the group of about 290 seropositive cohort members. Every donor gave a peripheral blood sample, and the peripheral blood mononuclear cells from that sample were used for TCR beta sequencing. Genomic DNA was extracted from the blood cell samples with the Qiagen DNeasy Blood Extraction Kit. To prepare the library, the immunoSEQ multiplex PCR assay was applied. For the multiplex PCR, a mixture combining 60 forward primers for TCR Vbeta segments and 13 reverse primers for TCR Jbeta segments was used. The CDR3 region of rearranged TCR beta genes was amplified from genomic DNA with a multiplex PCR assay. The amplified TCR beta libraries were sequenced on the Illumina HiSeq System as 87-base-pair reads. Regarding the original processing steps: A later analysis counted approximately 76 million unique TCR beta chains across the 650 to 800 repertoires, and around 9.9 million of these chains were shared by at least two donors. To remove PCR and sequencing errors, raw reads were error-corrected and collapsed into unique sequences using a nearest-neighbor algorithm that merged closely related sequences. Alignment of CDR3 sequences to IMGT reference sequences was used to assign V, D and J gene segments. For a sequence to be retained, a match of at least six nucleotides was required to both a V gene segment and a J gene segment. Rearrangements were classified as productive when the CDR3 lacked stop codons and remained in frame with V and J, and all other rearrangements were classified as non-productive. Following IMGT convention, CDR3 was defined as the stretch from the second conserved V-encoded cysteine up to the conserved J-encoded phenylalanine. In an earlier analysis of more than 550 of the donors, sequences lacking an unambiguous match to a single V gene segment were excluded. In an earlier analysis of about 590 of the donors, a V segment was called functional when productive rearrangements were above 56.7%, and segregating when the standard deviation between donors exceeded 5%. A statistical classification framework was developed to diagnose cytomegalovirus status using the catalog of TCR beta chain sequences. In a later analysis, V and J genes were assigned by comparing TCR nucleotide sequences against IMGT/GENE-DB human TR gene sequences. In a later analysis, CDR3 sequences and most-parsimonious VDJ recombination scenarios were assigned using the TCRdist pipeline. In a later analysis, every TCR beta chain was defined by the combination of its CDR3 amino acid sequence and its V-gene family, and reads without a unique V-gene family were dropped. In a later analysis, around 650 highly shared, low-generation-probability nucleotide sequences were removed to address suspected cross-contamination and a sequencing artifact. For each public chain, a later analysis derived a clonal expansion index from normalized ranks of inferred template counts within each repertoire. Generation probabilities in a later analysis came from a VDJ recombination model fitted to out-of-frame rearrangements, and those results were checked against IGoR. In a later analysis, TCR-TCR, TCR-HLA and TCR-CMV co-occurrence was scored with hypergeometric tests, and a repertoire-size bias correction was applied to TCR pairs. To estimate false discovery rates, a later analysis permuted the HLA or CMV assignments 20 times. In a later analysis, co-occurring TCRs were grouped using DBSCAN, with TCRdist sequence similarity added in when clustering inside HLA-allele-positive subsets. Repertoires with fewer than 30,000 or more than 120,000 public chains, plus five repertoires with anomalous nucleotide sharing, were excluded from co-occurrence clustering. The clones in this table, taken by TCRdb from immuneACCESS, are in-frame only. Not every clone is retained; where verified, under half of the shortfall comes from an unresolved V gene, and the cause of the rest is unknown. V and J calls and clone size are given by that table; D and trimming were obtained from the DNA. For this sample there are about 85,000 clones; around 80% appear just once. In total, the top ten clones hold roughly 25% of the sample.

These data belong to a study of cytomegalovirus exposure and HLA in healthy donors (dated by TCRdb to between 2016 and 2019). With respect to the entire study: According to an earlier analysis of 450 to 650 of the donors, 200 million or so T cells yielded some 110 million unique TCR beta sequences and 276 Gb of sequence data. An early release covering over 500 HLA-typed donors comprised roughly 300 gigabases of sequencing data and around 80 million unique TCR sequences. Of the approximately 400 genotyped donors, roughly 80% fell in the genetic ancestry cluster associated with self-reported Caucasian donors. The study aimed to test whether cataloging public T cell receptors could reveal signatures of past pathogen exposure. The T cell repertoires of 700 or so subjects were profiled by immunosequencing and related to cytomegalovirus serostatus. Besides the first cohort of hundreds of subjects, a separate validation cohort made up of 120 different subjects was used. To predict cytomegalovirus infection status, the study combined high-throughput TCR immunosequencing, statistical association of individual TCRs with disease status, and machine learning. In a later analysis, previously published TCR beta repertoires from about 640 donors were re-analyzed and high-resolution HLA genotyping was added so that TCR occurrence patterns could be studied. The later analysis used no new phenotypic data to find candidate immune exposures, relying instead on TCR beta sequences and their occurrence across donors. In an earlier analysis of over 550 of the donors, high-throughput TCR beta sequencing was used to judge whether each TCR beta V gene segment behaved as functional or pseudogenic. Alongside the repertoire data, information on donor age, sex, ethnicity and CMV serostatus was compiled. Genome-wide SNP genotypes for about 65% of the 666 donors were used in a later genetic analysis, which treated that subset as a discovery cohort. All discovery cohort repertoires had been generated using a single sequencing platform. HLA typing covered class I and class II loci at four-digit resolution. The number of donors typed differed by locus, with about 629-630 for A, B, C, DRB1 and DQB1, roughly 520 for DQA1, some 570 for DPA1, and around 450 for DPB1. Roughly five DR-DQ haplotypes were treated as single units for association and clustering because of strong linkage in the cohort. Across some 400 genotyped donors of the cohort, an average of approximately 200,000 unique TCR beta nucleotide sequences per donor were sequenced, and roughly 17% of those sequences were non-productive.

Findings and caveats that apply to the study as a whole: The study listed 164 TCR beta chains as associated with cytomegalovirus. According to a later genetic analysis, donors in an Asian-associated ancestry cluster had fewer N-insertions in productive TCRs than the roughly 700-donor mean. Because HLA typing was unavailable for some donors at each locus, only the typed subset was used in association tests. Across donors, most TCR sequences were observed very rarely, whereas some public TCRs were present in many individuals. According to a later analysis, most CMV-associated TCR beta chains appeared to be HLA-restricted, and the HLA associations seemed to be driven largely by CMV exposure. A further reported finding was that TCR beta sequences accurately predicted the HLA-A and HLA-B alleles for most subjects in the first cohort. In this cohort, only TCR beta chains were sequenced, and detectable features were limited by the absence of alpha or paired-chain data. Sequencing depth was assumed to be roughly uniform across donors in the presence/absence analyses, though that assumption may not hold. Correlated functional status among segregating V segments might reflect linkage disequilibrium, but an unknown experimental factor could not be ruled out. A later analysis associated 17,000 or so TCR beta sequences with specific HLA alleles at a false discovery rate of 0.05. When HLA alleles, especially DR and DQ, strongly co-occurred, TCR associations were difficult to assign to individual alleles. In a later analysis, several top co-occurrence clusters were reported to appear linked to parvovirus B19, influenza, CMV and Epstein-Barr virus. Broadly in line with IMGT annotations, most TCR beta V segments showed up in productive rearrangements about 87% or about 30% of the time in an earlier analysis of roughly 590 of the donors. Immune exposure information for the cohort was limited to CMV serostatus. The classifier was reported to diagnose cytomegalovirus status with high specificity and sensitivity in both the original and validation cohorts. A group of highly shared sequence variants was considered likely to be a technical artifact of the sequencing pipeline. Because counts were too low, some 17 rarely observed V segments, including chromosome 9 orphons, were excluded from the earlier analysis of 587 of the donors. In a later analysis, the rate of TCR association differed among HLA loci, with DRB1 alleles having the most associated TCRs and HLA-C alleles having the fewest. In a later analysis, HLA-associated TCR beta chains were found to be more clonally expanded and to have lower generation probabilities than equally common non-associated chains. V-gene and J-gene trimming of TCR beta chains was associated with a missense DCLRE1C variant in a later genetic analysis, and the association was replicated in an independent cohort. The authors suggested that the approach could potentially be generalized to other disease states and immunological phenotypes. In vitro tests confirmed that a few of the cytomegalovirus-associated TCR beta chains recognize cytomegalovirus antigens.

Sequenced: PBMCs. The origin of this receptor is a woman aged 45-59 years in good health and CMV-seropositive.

The CDR3: CASSLIGGQGYGYTF. The DNA sequence is as follows: TGTGCCAGCAGCTTAATTGGGGGACAGGGCTATGGCTACACCTTC. The V gene is TRBV7-9 and the J gene is TRBJ1-2; 9 middle bases align to TRBD1. CDR1 and CDR2, per the germline V gene (reference sequence), are SEHNR and FQNEAQ. Trimming takes 2 bases off V and 4 bases off J; junction bases not matched to a gene: 5. Including the terminal cysteine and phenylalanine, the CDR3 comprises 15 residues. The DNA shown is the 45-base CDR3, in frame from base 1.